This T cell receptor (beta chain) stems from a study of control samples from healthy donors and cancer patients. Profiled with immunoSEQ multiplex PCR; TCRdb holds only in-frame clones, not every one. The table records about 140,000 clones, 90% to 95% of them present only once. CDR3 length: 12 amino acids. Trimming removed 8 bases from V and 4 bases from J, with 11 bases in between. Germline V gives CDR1 ENHRY, CDR2 SYGVKD. Sequences were obtained from blood. V gene TRBV10-3 combines with J gene TRBJ1-1, with a tentative D call TRBD1 (5 bases). The receptor was derived from a man in his forties or fifties in good health. The CDR3 DNA reads as TGTGCCATCCAAGACGGGGGCACTGAAGCTTTCTTT. Translation gives CAIQDGGTEAFF.